Listed here are 4 T cell receptor beta chains from one sample, sequenced in a study of OX40 agonist ivuxolimab in advanced cancers. The assay was immunoSEQ multiplex PCR, and TCRdb's table has in-frame clones only and misses some. The sample holds 22,000 or so clones; 80% to 90% are singletons and the top ten take 24%. Source: CD4+ or CD8+ T cells sorted from blood, taken in a trial of the OX40 agonist ivuxolimab. The receptors stem from an adult with an advanced solid tumor such as melanoma, head and neck, liver or kidney cancer.

Notes on this clone: The junction departs from germline at one end; a sequencing error may be responsible. The chain is built from TRBV10-3 and TRBJ1-4; D not certain. This CDR3 has 15 residues. Germline-derived CDR1 and CDR2 are ENHRY and SYGVKD. DNA of the CDR3: TGTGCCAGCAGTTACTCACAAGGGATTAATGAAAAACTGTTTTTT. Residues: CASSYSQGINEKLFF.

The chain carries TRBV29-1 and TRBJ2-7; 8 nucleotides align to TRBD1. The V gene's germline CDR1 is SQVTM and CDR2 ANQGSEA. This CDR3 region has 12 residues. After removal of 6 bases from V and 3 bases from J, the junction contained 4 bases not matched to a gene. CDR3 DNA sequence: TGCAGCGTGGGAGGACAGGGCTACGAGCAGTACTTC. Amino acid sequence: CSVGGQGYEQYF.

In the case of this clone: One end of the junction varies from germline; a read error may be responsible. Here the CDR3 DNA reads TGTGCCAGCAGCTTACTCGGAGGGAGGAGCTCCTTC. Protein: CASSLLGGRSSF. The V call is TRBV7-3, the J call TRBJ1-2; D not certain. Per the germline V gene, CDR1 is SGHTA and CDR2 is FQGTGA. The CDR3 has 12 amino acids.

With regard to this clone: A much larger clone differs by one base, so this may be a read error. The chain combines TRBV13 with TRBJ2-7, with a possible D match to TRBD1 (5 bases). V lost 0 bases to trimming and J lost 3 bases, with 6 bases between them. The CDR3 has 13 residues. The germline V gene has CDR1 PRHDT and CDR2 FYEKMQ (reference sequence). The CDR3 is CASSLGTDYEQYF. For the CDR3, the DNA is TGTGCCAGCAGCTTAGGGACAGACTACGAGCAGTACTTC.